The present T cell receptor beta chain was sequenced within a study of radiotherapy plus CTLA-4 blockade in lung cancer. Study summary: An objective response was seen in 18% of patients, and disease control in around 31%. Study-wide results and limits: Radiotherapy plus ipilimumab was followed by expansion in blood of tumor-derived TCR clones.

On this clone itself: What it binds is not known.

TCRdb keeps only in-frame clones here, not all; method: immunoSEQ multiplex PCR. The sample lists about 81,000 clones; 72% were seen once. V lost 1 base, J lost 1 base, and 2 bases lay in between. CDR1 is SNHLY, CDR2 FYNNEI, per germline. This CDR3 comprises 12 residues. In chemo-refractory metastatic non-small-cell lung cancer, patients got ipilimumab CTLA-4 blockade together with focal radiation. This sequence joins TRBV2 and TRBJ2-7; D remains unclear. This receptor was identified in a human donor with non-small cell lung cancer that progressed on radiotherapy plus ipilimumab. Sequencing used peripheral blood, obtained from a patient treated with radiotherapy plus ipilimumab. This chain's CDR3 is CASSEVSYEQYF. For the CDR3, the DNA is TGTGCCAGCAGTGAAGTTTCCTACGAGCAGTACTTC.